This is a list of T cell receptor beta chains from one sample in a study of T cell clusters in autoimmune cytopenias. TCRdb re-called the multiplex PCR reads and catalogs CDR3 proteins one per entry, DNA excluded. This sample's clone table lists about 8,100 distinct CDR3 sequences. Material for sequencing was peripheral blood. Receptors originate from a human donor with an autoimmune cytopenia or autoimmune hepatitis (not recorded which). Both conserved end residues are part of each CDR3. Each record gives: clone size, J gene, V gene, CDR3 protein. Expanded clones get a size class; other rows say once, few or many, or leave the size out.

clone_size: -
j_call: TRBJ1-2
v_call: TRBV15
cdr3_aa: CATGRGSGYTF

clone_size: medium-sized
j_call: TRBJ2-5
v_call: TRBV29-1
cdr3_aa: CSVGGLGQGSSGQETQYF

clone_size: -
j_call: TRBJ1-4
v_call: TRBV27
cdr3_aa: CASSLFGTFATNEKLFF

clone_size: -
j_call: TRBJ1-1
v_call: TRBV6-5
cdr3_aa: CASSLSPDREGAEAFF

clone_size: -
j_call: TRBJ2-1
v_call: TRBV29-1
cdr3_aa: CSVVDRGLYNEQFF

clone_size: medium-sized
j_call: TRBJ1-2
v_call: TRBV29-1
cdr3_aa: CSVDGFNNGYTF

clone_size: -
j_call: TRBJ1-4
v_call: TRBV7-2
cdr3_aa: CASSLTGQSNEKLFF

clone_size: -
j_call: TRBJ1-1
v_call: TRBV5-1
cdr3_aa: CASRLDRLEAFF

clone_size: medium-sized
j_call: TRBJ1-2
v_call: TRBV29-1
cdr3_aa: CSVHFTGAGGYTF

clone_size: -
j_call: TRBJ2-5
v_call: TRBV5-1
cdr3_aa: CASSLASRQETQYF

clone_size: -
j_call: TRBJ2-2
v_call: TRBV5-4
cdr3_aa: CASSYRQLNTGELFF

clone_size: medium-sized
j_call: TRBJ1-2
v_call: TRBV6-2/TRBV6-3
cdr3_aa: CASSYAGYGYTF

clone_size: medium-sized
j_call: TRBJ1-5
v_call: TRBV29-1
cdr3_aa: CSVGGGNNQPQHF

clone_size: medium-sized
j_call: TRBJ1-1
v_call: TRBV19
cdr3_aa: CASREGRLNTEAFF

clone_size: medium-sized
j_call: TRBJ1-3
v_call: TRBV6-5
cdr3_aa: CASRQTWESGNTIYF

clone_size: -
j_call: TRBJ1-1
v_call: TRBV18
cdr3_aa: CASSPGHVNTEAFF

clone_size: -
j_call: TRBJ1-4
v_call: TRBV7-2
cdr3_aa: CASSPWGGAPNEKLFF

clone_size: medium-sized
j_call: TRBJ2-1
v_call: TRBV19
cdr3_aa: CASRRGNNEQFF

clone_size: -
j_call: TRBJ2-4
v_call: TRBV6-2/TRBV6-3
cdr3_aa: CASSYQNIQYF

clone_size: -
j_call: TRBJ1-6
v_call: TRBV6-5
cdr3_aa: CATRVRDSSYNSPLHF

clone_size: -
j_call: TRBJ1-1
v_call: TRBV15
cdr3_aa: CATSWTGGGYAEAFF

clone_size: -
j_call: TRBJ1-1
v_call: TRBV4-3
cdr3_aa: CASSSDRPNTEAFF

clone_size: medium-sized
j_call: TRBJ2-1
v_call: TRBV24-1
cdr3_aa: CATSDSLAGSYNEQFF

clone_size: -
j_call: TRBJ2-6
v_call: TRBV20-1
cdr3_aa: CSARQSGQGMSGANVLTF

clone_size: -
j_call: TRBJ2-5
v_call: TRBV20-1
cdr3_aa: CSASTRTDLQETQYF